Described below is a single T cell receptor beta chain sequence and its context. This CDR3 region has 18 residues. The junction had 10 bases not matched to a gene; V was cut back by 0 bases and J by 3 bases. Germline loops: CDR1 SGDLS, CDR2 YYNGEE. The data are from a study of T cell changes during pregnancy in multiple sclerosis. Sequencing was performed with immunoSEQ multiplex PCR; in TCRdb, only in-frame clones are kept and a portion is missing. The table records roughly 74,000 clones, about nine tenths of them present only once. The sample in question was peripheral blood, obtained before pregnancy. The chain links TRBV9 to TRBJ1-2; 11 nucleotides agree with TRBD1. The TCR sequence derives from a female donor with multiple sclerosis, enrolled in a pregnancy study. In nucleotides, the CDR3 is TGTGCCAGCAGCGTAGCTAGGGACAGGGGGTTAGGGGACTATGGCTACACCTTC. Protein sequence: CASSVARDRGLGDYGYTF.